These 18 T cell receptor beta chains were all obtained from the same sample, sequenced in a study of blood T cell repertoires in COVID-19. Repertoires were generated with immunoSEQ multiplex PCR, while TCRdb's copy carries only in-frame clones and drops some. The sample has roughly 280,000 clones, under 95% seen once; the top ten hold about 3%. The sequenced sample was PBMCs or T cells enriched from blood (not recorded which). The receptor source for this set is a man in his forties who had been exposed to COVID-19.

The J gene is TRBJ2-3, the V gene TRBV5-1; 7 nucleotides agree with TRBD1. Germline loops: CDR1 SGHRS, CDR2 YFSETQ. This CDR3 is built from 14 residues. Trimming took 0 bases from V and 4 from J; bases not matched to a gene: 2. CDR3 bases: TGCGCCAGCAGCTTGGGACAGGGCCCAGATACGCAGTATTTT. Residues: CASSLGQGPDTQYF. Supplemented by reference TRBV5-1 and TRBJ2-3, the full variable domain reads KAGVTQTPRYLIKTRGQQVTLSCSPISGHRSVSWYQQTPGQGLQFLFEYFSETQRNKGNFPGRFSGRQFSNSRSEMNVSTLELGDSALYLCASSLGQGPDTQYFGPGTRLTVL.

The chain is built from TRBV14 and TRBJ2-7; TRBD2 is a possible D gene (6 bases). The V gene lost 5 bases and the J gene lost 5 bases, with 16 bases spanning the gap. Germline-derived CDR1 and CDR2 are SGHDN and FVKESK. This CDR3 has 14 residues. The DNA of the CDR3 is TGTGCCAGCAGCTCCCCCGGACGGGGGAACGAGCAGTACTTC. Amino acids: CASSSPGRGNEQYF.

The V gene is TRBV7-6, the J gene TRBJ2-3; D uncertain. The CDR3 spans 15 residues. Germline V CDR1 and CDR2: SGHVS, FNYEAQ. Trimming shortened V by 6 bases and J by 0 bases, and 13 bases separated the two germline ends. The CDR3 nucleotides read TGTGCCAGCAGGTTGCTGTCTACTAGCACAGATACGCAGTATTTT. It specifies CASRLLSTSTDTQYF.

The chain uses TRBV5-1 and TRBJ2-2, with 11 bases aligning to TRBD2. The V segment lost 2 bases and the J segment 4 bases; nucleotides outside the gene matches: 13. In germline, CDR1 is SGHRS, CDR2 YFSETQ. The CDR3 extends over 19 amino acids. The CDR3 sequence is CASSLSVASGRIPTGELFF. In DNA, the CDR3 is TGCGCCAGCAGCTTATCGGTAGCTAGCGGGAGGATCCCCACCGGGGAGCTGTTTTTT.

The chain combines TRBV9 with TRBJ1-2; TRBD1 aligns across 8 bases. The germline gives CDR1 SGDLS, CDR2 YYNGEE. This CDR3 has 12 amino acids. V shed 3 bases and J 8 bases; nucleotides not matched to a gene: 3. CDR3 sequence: CASSGQGNGYTF. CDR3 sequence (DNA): TGTGCCAGCAGCGGACAGGGGAACGGCTACACCTTC. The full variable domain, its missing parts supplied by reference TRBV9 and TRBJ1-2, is DSGVTQTPKHLITATGQRVTLRCSPRSGDLSVYWYQQSLDQGLQFLIQYYNGEERAKGNILERFSAQQFPDLHSELNLSSLELGDSALYFCASSGQGNGYTFGSGTRLTVV.

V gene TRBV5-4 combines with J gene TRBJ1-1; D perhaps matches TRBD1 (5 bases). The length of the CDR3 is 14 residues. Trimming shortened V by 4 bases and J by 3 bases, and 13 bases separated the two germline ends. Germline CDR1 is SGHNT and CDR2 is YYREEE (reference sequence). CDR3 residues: CASSMPGGYTEAFF. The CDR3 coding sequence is TGTGCCAGCAGCATGCCCGGGGGGTACACTGAAGCTTTCTTT.

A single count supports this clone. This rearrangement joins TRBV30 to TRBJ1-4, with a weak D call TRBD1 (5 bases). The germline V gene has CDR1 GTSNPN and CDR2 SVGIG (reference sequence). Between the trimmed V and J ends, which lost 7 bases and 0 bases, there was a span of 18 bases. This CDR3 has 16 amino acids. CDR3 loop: CAYSKDSLTTNEKLFF. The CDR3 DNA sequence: TGTGCCTACTCAAAAGACAGCCTCACAACTAATGAAAAACTGTTTTTT.

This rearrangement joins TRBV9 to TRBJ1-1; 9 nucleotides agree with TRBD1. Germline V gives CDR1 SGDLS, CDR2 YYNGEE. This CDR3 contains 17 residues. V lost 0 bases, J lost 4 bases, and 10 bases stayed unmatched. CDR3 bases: TGTGCCAGCAGCGTAGGGACAGGGGTTCGTATCGGCACTGAAGCTTTCTTT. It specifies CASSVGTGVRIGTEAFF.

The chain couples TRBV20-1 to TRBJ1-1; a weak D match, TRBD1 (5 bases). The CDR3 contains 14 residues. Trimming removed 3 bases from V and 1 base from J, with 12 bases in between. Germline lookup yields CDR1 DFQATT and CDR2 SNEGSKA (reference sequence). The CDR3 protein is CSASFTGTNTEAFF. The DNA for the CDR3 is TGCAGTGCTAGTTTTACAGGAACGAACACTGAAGCTTTCTTT.

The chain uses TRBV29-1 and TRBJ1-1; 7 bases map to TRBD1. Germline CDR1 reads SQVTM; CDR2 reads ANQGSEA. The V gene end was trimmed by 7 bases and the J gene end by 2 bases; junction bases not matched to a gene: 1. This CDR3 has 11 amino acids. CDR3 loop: CSGDSNTEAFF. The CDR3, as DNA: TGCAGCGGGGACAGTAACACTGAAGCTTTCTTT.

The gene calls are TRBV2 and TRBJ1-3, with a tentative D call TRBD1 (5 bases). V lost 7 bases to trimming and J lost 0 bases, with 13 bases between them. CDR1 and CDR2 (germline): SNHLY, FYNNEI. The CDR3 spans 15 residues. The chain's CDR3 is CASTLTALSGNTIYF. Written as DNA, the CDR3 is TGTGCCAGCACCCTGACAGCTCTCTCTGGAAACACCATATATTTT.

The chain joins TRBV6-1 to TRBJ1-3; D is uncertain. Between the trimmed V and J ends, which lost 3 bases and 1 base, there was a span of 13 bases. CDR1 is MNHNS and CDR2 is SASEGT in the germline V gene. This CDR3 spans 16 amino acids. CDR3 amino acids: CASSEQALLSGNTIYF. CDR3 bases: TGTGCCAGCAGTGAGCAGGCCCTTCTTTCTGGAAACACCATATATTTT.

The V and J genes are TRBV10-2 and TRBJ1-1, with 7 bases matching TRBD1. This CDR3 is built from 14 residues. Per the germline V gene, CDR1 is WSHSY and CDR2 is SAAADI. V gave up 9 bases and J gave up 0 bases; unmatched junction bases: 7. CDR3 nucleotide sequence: TGCGCCAGAGGGACAGAAAGAATGAACACTGAAGCTTTCTTT. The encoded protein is CARGTERMNTEAFF.

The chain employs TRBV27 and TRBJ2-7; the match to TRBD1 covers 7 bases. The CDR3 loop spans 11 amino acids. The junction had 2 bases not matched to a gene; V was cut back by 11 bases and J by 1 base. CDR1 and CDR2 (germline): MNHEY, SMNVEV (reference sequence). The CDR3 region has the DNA TGTGCCTTACAGGGGTCCTACGAGCAGTACTTC. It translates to CALQGSYEQYF.

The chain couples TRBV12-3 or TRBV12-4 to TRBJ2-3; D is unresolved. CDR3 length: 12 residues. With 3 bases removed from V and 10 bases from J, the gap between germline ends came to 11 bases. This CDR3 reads CASSFERVPQYF. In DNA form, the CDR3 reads TGTGCCAGCAGTTTTGAGCGAGTCCCGCAGTATTTT.

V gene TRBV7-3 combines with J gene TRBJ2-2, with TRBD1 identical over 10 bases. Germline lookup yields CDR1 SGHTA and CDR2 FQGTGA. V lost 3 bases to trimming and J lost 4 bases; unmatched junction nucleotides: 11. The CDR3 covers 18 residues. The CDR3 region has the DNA TGTGCCAGCAGCTTTGGGACAGGGGTTTCGATGTCCACCGGGGAGCTGTTTTTT. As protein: CASSFGTGVSMSTGELFF.

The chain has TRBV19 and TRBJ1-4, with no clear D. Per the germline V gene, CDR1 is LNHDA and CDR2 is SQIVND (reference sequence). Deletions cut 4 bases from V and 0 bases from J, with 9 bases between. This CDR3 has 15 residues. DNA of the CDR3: TGTGCCAGTAGTAACTACACCTCAACTAATGAAAAACTGTTTTTT. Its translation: CASSNYTSTNEKLFF.

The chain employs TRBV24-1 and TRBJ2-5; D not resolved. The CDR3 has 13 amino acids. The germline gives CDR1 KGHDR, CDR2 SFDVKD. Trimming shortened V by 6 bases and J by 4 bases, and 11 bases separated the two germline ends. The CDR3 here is CATSSVGAETQYF. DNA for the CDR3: TGTGCCACCAGTAGCGTGGGTGCAGAGACCCAGTACTTC.